This T cell receptor beta chain was obtained from a study of cytomegalovirus exposure and HLA in healthy donors. V shed 4 bases and J 0 bases; nucleotides not matched to a gene: 3. Germline values: CDR1 WSHSY, CDR2 SAAADI. This CDR3 comprises 16 residues. 13 Jbeta primers and 60 Vbeta primers were used for the PCR. Assay: immunoSEQ multiplex PCR; the TCRdb copy retains only in-frame clones and omits some. The top ten hold about 2.4% of the sample, which has some 150,000 clones, around 83% seen once. In the case of this clone: Its target is unknown.

Study results and caveats: Prior analysis indicated that the majority of TCR beta V segments exhibited productivity approximately 90% or approximately 30% of the time. Reportedly, diagnosis of cytomegalovirus status by the classifier showed high specificity and sensitivity.

V usage is TRBV10-2 and J usage is TRBJ1-5; TRBD1 matches at 10 bases. This sequence originates from a woman aged 18-29 years in good health and CMV-seronegative. Material: PBMCs. The CDR3 DNA reads TGCGCCAGCAGTGGGACAGGGGGTTATAGCAATCAGCCCCAGCATTTT. Translating gives CASSGTGGYSNQPQHF.